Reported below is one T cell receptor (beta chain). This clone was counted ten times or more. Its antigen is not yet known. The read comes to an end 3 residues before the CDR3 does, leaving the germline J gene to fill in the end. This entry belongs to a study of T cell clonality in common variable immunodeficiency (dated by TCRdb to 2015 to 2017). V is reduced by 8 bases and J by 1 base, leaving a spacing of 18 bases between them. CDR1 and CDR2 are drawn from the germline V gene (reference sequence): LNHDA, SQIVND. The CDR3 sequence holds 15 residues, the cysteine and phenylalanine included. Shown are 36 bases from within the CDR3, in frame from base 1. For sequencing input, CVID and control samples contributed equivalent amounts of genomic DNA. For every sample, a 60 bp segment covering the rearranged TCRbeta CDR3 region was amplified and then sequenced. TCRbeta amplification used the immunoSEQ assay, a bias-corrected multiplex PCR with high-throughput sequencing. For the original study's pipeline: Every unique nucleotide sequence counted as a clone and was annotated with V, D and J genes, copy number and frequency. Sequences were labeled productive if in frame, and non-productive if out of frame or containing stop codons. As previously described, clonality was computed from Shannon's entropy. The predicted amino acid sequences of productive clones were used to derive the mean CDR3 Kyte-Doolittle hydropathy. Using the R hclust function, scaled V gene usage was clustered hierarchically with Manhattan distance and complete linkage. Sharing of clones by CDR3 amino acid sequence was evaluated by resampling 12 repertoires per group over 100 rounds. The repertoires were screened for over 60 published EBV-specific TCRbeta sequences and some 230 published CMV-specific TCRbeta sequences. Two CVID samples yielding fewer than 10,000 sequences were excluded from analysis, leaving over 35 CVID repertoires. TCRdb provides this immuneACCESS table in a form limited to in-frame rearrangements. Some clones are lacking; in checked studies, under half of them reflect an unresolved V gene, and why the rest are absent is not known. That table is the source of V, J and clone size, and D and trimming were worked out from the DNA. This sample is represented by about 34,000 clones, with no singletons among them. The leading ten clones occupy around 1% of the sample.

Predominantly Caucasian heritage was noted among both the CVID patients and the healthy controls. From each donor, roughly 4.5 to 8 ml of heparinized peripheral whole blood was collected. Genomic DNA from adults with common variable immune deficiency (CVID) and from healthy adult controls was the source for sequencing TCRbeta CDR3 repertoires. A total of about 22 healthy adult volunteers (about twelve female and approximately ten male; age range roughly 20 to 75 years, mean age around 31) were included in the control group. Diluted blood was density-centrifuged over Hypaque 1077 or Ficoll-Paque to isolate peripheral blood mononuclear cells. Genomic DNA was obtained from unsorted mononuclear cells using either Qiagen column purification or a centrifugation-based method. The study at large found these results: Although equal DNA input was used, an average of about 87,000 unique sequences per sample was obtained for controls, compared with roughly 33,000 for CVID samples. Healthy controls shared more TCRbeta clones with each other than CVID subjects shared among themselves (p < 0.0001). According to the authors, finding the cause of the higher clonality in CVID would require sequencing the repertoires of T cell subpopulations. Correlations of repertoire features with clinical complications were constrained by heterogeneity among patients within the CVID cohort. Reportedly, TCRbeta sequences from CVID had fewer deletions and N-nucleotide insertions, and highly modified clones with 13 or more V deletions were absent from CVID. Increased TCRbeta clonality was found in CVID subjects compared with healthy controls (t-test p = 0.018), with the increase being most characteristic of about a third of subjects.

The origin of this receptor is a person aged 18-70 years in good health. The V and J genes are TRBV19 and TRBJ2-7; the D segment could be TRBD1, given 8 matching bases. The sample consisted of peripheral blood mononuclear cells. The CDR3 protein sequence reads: CASSPGQGLSYEQYF. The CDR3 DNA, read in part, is TGTGCCAGTTCCCCCGGACAGGGACTATCCTACGAG. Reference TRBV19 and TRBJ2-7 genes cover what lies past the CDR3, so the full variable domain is DGGITQSPKYLFRKEGQNVTLSCEQNLNHDAMYWYRQDPGQGLRLIYYSQIVNDFQKGDIAEGYSVSREKKESFPLTVTSAQKNPTAFYLCASSPGQGLSYEQYFGPGTRLTVT.